This TCR beta chain appears in the sequencing data of a study of molecular identifiers for immune sequencing clone quantification. Overall study findings and caveats: Spiked-in Jurkat TCR RNA corresponding to one cell was reported as detectable against more than 950,000 naive cells.

The CDR3 runs to 15 residues. V was cut by 0 bases and J by 1 base, with 10 bases left in between. The germline CDR1 and CDR2 sequences are SGHTA and FQGNSA. Previously described methods with listed TCR primers produced the bulk TCR libraries. TCRdb used MiXCR to reprocess the PCR reads, holding one entry per CDR3 protein. Altogether around 460,000 distinct CDR3 sequences are present, 20% to 25% being singletons, with the ten largest covering about 0.8%. In this sample, this clonotype turned up many times. Its antigen remains unidentified. The CD8+CD4-CCR7+CD45RA+ phenotype defined the sorted naive CD8 T cells.

This chain links TRBV7-2 with TRBJ2-7; D is unresolved. This sequence was found in a human donor in good health. Some libraries in this study had Jurkat cell RNA spiked in. Sequences were obtained from naive CD8+ T cells from blood, with Jurkat cell RNA spiked in. Subset given: FACS-sorted CD8+CD4-CCR7+CD45RA+ naive T cells. CDR3: CASSLADGGSYEQYF. The CDR3 nucleotides read TGTGCCAGCAGCTTAGCTGACGGCGGATCCTACGAGCAGTACTTC.